Listed here are 16 T cell receptor beta chains from one sample, sequenced in a study of T cells after yellow fever vaccination. TCRdb re-derived calls from the 5' RACE reads in MiXCR, one entry per CDR3 protein. Counted here are around 320,000 distinct CDR3 sequences, about 10% occurring once; the ten biggest clones make up around 3.2%. The specimen was CD4+ T cells sorted from PBMCs, collected 45 days after the yellow fever booster vaccination. The receptors originated from a man between 18 and 29 years old who received the YFV17D yellow fever vaccine.

The chain links TRBV3-1 to TRBJ2-3; D is undetermined. V lost 1 base to trimming and J lost 1 base, with 12 bases between them. The CDR3 contains 16 residues. In germline, CDR1 is LGHDT, CDR2 YNNKEL (reference sequence). The DNA of the CDR3 is TGTGCCAGCAGCCAAGGAAACTCCTGGCGCACAGATACGCAGTATTTT. Protein product: CASSQGNSWRTDTQYF.

This clonotype came up a few times. The chain joins TRBV7-9 to TRBJ2-7; D call uncertain. There are 13 residues in the CDR3. The V end lost 7 bases, the J end lost 6 bases, and 16 bases lay between the germline ends. Germline V gives CDR1 SEHNR, CDR2 FQNEAQ (reference sequence). CDR3 nucleotide sequence: TGTGCCAGCATGGACCCCCGTTTTGGCGAGCAGTACTTC. Protein: CASMDPRFGEQYF.

This clonotype was seen repeatedly, ten times or more. The chain has TRBV7-2 and TRBJ2-3, with 12 bases fitting TRBD2. Germline CDR1 SGHTA, CDR2 FQGNSA. The CDR3 spans 16 residues. The junction had 6 bases not matched to a gene; V was cut back by 7 bases and J by 1 base. This chain's CDR3 is CASTLRLAGGTDTQYF. CDR3 nucleotide sequence: TGTGCCAGCACCCTCAGACTAGCGGGGGGCACAGATACGCAGTATTTT.

This clonotype was found many times. The rearrangement joins TRBV6-5 to TRBJ2-7; maybe TRBD2 (5 bases). CDR3 length: 14 amino acids. CDR1 is MNHEY and CDR2 is SVGAGI in the germline V gene. The germline V and J ends were trimmed by 2 bases and 2 bases, with 10 bases remaining between them. The CDR3: CASSYERGTYEQYF. The DNA of the CDR3 is TGTGCCAGCAGTTACGAACGGGGTACCTACGAGCAGTACTTC.

This clonotype showed up just a few times. The chain couples TRBV12-3 or TRBV12-4 to TRBJ1-2; possible D gene TRBD1, 6 bases. The CDR3 totals 13 residues. The V gene lost 6 bases and the J gene lost 5 bases, with 13 bases spanning the gap. The CDR3 coding sequence is TGTGCCAGCAGCCCGCTGGGGGCGTATGGCTACACCTTC. The encoded protein is CASSPLGAYGYTF.

In its sample, this clonotype was seen a few times. This chain joins TRBV20-1 and TRBJ2-3; perhaps TRBD2 as D (6 bases). Germline values: CDR1 DFQATT, CDR2 SNEGSKA (reference sequence). The CDR3 is made up of 15 amino acids. V lost 5 bases, J lost 0 bases, and 15 bases lay in between. The CDR3 DNA reads as TGCAGTGCTTACCTCGGAGGGCCGAGCACAGATACGCAGTATTTT. Protein sequence: CSAYLGGPSTDTQYF.

This clonotype was seen a few times. In nucleotides, the CDR3 is TGTGCTAGTGGTTTGTTCACGAACACTGAAGCTTTCTTT. The encoded protein is CASGLFTNTEAFF. The chain has TRBV12-5 and TRBJ1-1; D uncertain. In germline, CDR1 is LGHNT, CDR2 FRNRAP. This CDR3 is built from 13 residues. Deletions cut 2 bases from V and 1 base from J, with 5 bases between.

A note on this clonotype: Possible read error: a much larger clone is one base away. V usage is TRBV7-9 and J usage is TRBJ2-3; D call uncertain. Per germline, CDR1 SEHNR and CDR2 FQNEAQ (reference sequence). The CDR3 has 15 amino acids. CDR3 coding DNA: TGTGCCAGCAGCTTAAGACGGATGAGCACAGTTACGCAGTATTTT. Translation: CASSLRRMSTVTQYF.

In this sample, this clonotype turned up a few times. The J gene is TRBJ1-1, the V gene TRBV6-2 or TRBV6-3; D not certain. The CDR3 contains 13 residues. Germline CDR1 and CDR2: MNHEY and SVGEGT. Trimming took off 6 bases at V and 1 base at J, with 9 bases between the two ends. The DNA of the CDR3 is TGTGCCAGCAGGCCTCTCTGGAACACTGAAGCTTTCTTT. Protein product: CASRPLWNTEAFF.

The chain is built from TRBV5-4 and TRBJ1-1; D is perhaps TRBD1 (5 bases). The germline CDR1 and CDR2 sequences are SGHNT and YYREEE (reference sequence). The CDR3 totals 15 residues. V was clipped by 4 bases and J by 1 base, with 14 bases between them. The DNA of the CDR3 is TGTGCCAGCAGCCGTGATCGGACACCGAACACTGAAGCTTTCTTT. Translation gives CASSRDRTPNTEAFF. Based on the CDR3 plus reference TRBV5-4 and TRBJ1-1, the full variable domain is ETGVTQSPTHLIKTRGQQVTLRCSSQSGHNTVSWYQQALGQGPQFIFQYYREEENGRGNFPPRFSGLQFPNYSSELNVNALELDDSALYLCASSRDRTPNTEAFFGQGTRLTVV.

The table lists this clonotype with a few counts. The chain recombines TRBV6-5 with TRBJ2-5; TRBD2 matches 8 bases. The CDR3 sequence is 14 residues long. V gave up 7 bases and J gave up 5 bases; unmatched junction bases: 9. Germline CDR1 MNHEY, CDR2 SVGAGI. CDR3 sequence: CASTRTPGGETQYF. CDR3 DNA sequence: TGTGCCAGCACCCGCACCCCGGGGGGGGAGACCCAGTACTTC.

This clonotype was seen a handful of times. The chain carries TRBV20-1 and TRBJ2-1, with 8 bases lining up with TRBD2. In germline, CDR1 is DFQATT, CDR2 SNEGSKA (reference sequence). V was clipped by 2 bases and J by 6 bases; unmatched bases: 6. The CDR3 loop spans 14 amino acids. CDR3 protein: CSARSSSGSNEQFF. The CDR3 DNA sequence: TGCAGTGCTAGAAGCTCTAGCGGGTCCAATGAGCAGTTCTTC.

V and J are TRBV20-1 and TRBJ1-2, with D perhaps matching TRBD1 (6 bases). CDR3 length equals 16 residues. CDR1 is DFQATT, CDR2 SNEGSKA, per germline (reference sequence). With 0 bases removed from V and 7 bases from J, the gap between germline ends came to 21 bases. CDR3 in DNA: TGCAGTGCTAGAGATAGACAAGGGGGGAAAATGGGTGGCTACACCTTC. Translation gives CSARDRQGGKMGGYTF.

The chain carries TRBV6-6 and TRBJ2-7, with D hard to call. The germline V gene encodes CDR1 MNHNY and CDR2 SVGAGI (reference sequence). This CDR3 spans 14 amino acids. V dropped 4 bases and J dropped 0 bases, with 10 bases sitting between them. CDR3 sequence: CASSWTQSSYEQYF. CDR3 bases: TGTGCCAGCAGTTGGACCCAGAGCTCCTACGAGCAGTACTTC.

This clonotype was picked up a small number of times. The V gene is TRBV5-8, the J gene TRBJ2-4; D uncertain. The CDR3 covers 11 residues. V was clipped by 2 bases and J by 11 bases, with 8 bases between them. Per the germline V gene, CDR1 is SGHTS and CDR2 is YDEGEE. Here the CDR3 DNA reads TGTGCCAGCAGCTTATGGACCGTTCAGTACTTC. Its translation: CASSLWTVQYF. Supplemented by reference TRBV5-8 and TRBJ2-4, the full variable domain reads EAGVTQSPTHLIKTRGQQATLRCSPISGHTSVYWYQQALGLGLQFLLWYDEGEERNRGNFPPRFSGRQFPNYSSELNVNALELEDSALYLCASSLWTVQYFGAGTRLSVL.

The chain combines TRBV15 with TRBJ2-5; the D gene is possibly TRBD2 (6 bases). Germline CDR1 and CDR2: LNHNV and YYDKDF (reference sequence). V was pared by 1 base and J by 5 bases, with 11 bases between. The CDR3 sequence is 14 residues long. The CDR3 loop is CATSRVGGMETQYF. DNA for the CDR3: TGTGCCACCAGCAGAGTCGGGGGTATGGAGACCCAGTACTTC.